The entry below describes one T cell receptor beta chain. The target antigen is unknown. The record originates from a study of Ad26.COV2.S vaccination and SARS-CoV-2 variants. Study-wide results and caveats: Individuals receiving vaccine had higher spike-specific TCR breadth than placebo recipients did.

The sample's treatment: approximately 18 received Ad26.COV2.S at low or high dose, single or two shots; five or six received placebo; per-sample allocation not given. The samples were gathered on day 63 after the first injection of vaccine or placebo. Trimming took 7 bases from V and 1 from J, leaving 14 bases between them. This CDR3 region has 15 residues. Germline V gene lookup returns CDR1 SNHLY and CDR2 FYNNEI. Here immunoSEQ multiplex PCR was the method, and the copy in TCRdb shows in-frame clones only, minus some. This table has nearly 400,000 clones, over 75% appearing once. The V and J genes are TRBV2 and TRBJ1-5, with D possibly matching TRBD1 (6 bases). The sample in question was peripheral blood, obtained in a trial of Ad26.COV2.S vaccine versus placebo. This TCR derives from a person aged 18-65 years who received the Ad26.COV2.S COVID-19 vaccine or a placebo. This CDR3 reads CASTLDSPSNQPQHF. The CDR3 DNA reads TGTGCCAGCACATTGGACAGTCCAAGCAATCAGCCCCAGCATTTT.